The source of this T cell receptor (beta chain) is a study of beta chain features in type 1 diabetes. About the research overall: When patients were set against healthy donors, age, gender and cell yields were similar.

This CDR3 is built from 14 residues. Germline V gene data show CDR1 as SGDLS and CDR2 as YYNGEE. Trimming shortened V by 0 bases and J by 6 bases, and 11 bases separated the two germline ends. A note on this clone: The antigen is unknown.

General study findings and limits: At VDJ recombination sites, type 1 diabetes patients had fewer insertions and more deleted nucleotides. TCRB repertoires of naive, central memory and Treg cells appeared more similar among patients than among healthy donors.

The investigators reverse transcribed all of the isolated RNA, so they sequenced expressed TCRB transcripts. Profiling relied on immunoSEQ multiplex PCR, and the TCRdb table lists in-frame clones only, not all of them. The sample yields 240,000 or so clones, 68% seen once. The sequence came from a man aged 25 to 40 in good health. The sequencing sample was made of naive CD4+ T cells from blood. V is TRBV9 and J is TRBJ2-3, with unresolved D. As DNA, the CDR3 is TGTGCCAGCAGCGTAGATCGGAGTAGGGATACGCAGTATTTT. It encodes CASSVDRSRDTQYF.